This TCR beta chain was sequenced during a study of T-cell memory formation after mild COVID-19. CDR1 SGHRS and CDR2 YFSETQ come from the germline V gene. The CDR3 spans 13 residues. This clonotype came up a few times. Relative to the germline gene, one junction end is altered; a read error may explain this. In TCRdb, the 5' RACE reads were re-called with MiXCR into one record per CDR3 protein. The table has around 450,000 distinct CDR3 sequences, 20% to 25% seen once. This TCR derives from an adult woman who had mild COVID-19 (a few samples of this study predate the infection). Cell type and time point are not known. J is TRBJ2-3 and V is TRBV5-1; D not resolved. Input material: PBMCs or a T cell subset sorted from them (not recorded which). CDR3 sequence reads: CASRFDSTDTQYF. The CDR3 nucleotides read TGCGCCAGCCGCTTCGATAGCACAGATACGCAGTATTTT.